Below are 18 T cell receptor beta chains sequenced from a single sample in a study of blood T cell repertoires in COVID-19. Generated by immunoSEQ multiplex PCR, the TCRdb table keeps only in-frame clones and is missing some. The sample lists about 320,000 clones, more than 90% occurring once. The sequenced material came from PBMCs or T cells enriched from blood (not recorded which). The receptors originated from a man in his sixties who had recovered from COVID-19.

The rearrangement joins TRBV23-1 to TRBJ2-7, with a possible D match to TRBD1 (8 bases). TRBV23-1 is labeled an ORF, and its function is uncertain. The CDR3 has 16 amino acids. Trimming left V 2 bases short and J 6 bases short, with 20 bases between. The CDR3 DNA is TGCGCCAGCAGTCAAGGCCTAACAGGGGGGGGGCCCGAGCAGTACTTC. Protein sequence: CASSQGLTGGGPEQYF.

This clone was detected once. The V and J genes are TRBV11-2 and TRBJ2-7, with D tentatively TRBD1 (6 bases). Looked up from germline, CDR1 is SGHAT and CDR2 is FQNNGV. This CDR3 is 15 amino acids long. V was pared by 5 bases and J by 1 base, with 15 bases between. The CDR3 DNA reads as TGTGCCAGCAGCAAGACAGGTTTCCCATCCTACGAGCAGTACTTC. It translates to CASSKTGFPSYEQYF.

The rearrangement joins TRBV5-4 to TRBJ2-1, with D possibly being TRBD1 (6 bases). The CDR3 has 15 amino acids. Trimming cost V 3 bases and J 4 bases, with 14 bases left between them. Per the germline V gene, CDR1 is SGHNT and CDR2 is YYREEE (reference sequence). The CDR3, as DNA: TGTGCCAGCAGCTCGGACGGGACAAAATACAATGAGCAGTTCTTC. This sequence encodes CASSSDGTKYNEQFF.

This chain links TRBV24-1 with TRBJ2-3, with TRBD2 identical over 11 bases. The CDR3 is 15 residues long. V was clipped by 9 bases and J by 1 base; unmatched bases: 5. Germline assignment: CDR1 KGHDR and CDR2 SFDVKD. Written as DNA, the CDR3 is TGTGCCACCGGGCTAGCGGGAGGTGGCACAGATACGCAGTATTTT. Its translation is CATGLAGGGTDTQYF.

This clone was found a few times. V gene TRBV27 combines with J gene TRBJ1-6; TRBD1 aligns across 10 bases. J gave up 1 base and V 3 bases, and 12 bases lay outside the gene matches. There are 20 residues in the CDR3. The germline CDR1 and CDR2 sequences are MNHEY and SMNVEV (reference sequence). This CDR3 reads CASSFTIPDRGLSYNSPLHF. Here the CDR3 DNA reads TGTGCCAGCAGTTTCACGATTCCCGACAGGGGGCTTTCCTATAATTCACCCCTCCACTTT.

For the CDR3, the DNA is TGTGCCAGCAGCAGAACAGGGCGCGAGCAGTACTTC. Protein product: CASSRTGREQYF. This chain joins TRBV11-2 and TRBJ2-7; D perhaps matches TRBD1 (6 bases). The CDR3 totals 12 residues. From germline, CDR1 is SGHAT and CDR2 FQNNGV. Between the trimmed V and J ends, which lost 5 bases and 6 bases, there was a span of 11 bases.

This chain connects TRBV30 to TRBJ1-2; 8 nucleotides line up with TRBD1. Trimming removed 4 bases from V and 4 bases from J; junction bases left unmatched: 2. Germline V gives CDR1 GTSNPN, CDR2 SVGIG (reference sequence). The CDR3 is made up of 12 amino acids. The CDR3, as DNA: TGTGCCTGGACAGGGGGCTTCTATGGCTACACCTTC. As protein: CAWTGGFYGYTF.

A remark on this clone: The same CDR3 is also encoded by other DNA sequences in this sample. The chain has TRBV3-1 (or the pseudogene TRBV3-2) and TRBJ2-3; D is uncertain. V gave up 4 bases and J gave up 0 bases, with 11 bases separating them. The CDR3 spans 15 residues. Germline assignment: CDR1 LGHDT and CDR2 YNNKEL (reference sequence). In nucleotides, the CDR3 is TGTGCCAGCAGCCCTTCAAGCTCTAGCACAGATACGCAGTATTTT. Protein: CASSPSSSSTDTQYF.

J is TRBJ1-3 and V is TRBV3-1 (or the pseudogene TRBV3-2), with D perhaps TRBD1 (6 bases). There are 15 residues in the CDR3. Germline values: CDR1 LGHDT, CDR2 YNNKEL (reference sequence). The V end was cut by 4 bases, the J end by 2 bases, with 12 bases between. The CDR3 spells CASSRTGSTGNTIYF. The CDR3 nucleotides read TGTGCCAGCAGCCGAACAGGGTCTACTGGAAACACCATATATTTT.

The rearrangement joins TRBV5-1 to TRBJ1-2; possibly TRBD1 for D (6 bases). The CDR3 consists of 14 residues. Germline V lookup: CDR1 SGHRS, CDR2 YFSETQ. The V and J ends lost 4 bases and 7 bases respectively, with 17 bases between them. The CDR3 protein is CASSAGRGARGYTF. The CDR3 DNA follows: TGCGCCAGCAGCGCCGGGCGGGGGGCGCGTGGCTACACCTTC.

This chain joins TRBV20-1 and TRBJ1-1, with TRBD1 identical over 9 bases. This CDR3 region has 14 residues. The trim removed 3 bases at V and 5 bases at J, leaving 7 bases unmatched. CDR1 is DFQATT and CDR2 is SNEGSKA in the germline V gene (reference sequence). The CDR3 reads CSASENRGRTEAFF. CDR3 nucleotide sequence: TGCAGTGCTAGTGAGAACAGGGGGCGGACTGAAGCTTTCTTT.

This clone was detected a few times. The chain couples TRBV7-9 to TRBJ1-1; 7 nucleotides align to TRBD1. Germline V gives CDR1 SEHNR, CDR2 FQNEAQ (reference sequence). This CDR3 has 14 amino acids. Trimming cost V 4 bases and J 4 bases; bases outside gene matches: 6. DNA for the CDR3: TGTGCCAGCAGCTCTCAGGGGGTAGGCACTGAAGCTTTCTTT. As protein: CASSSQGVGTEAFF.

The J gene is TRBJ1-4, the V gene TRBV2; D remains unclear. Deletions cut 6 bases from V and 10 bases from J, with 21 bases between. The CDR3 spans 15 residues. Germline CDR1 SNHLY, CDR2 FYNNEI. The CDR3 region is CASREQLPGGGKLFF. The CDR3 coding sequence is TGTGCCAGCAGAGAGCAGCTCCCCGGCGGCGGAAAACTGTTTTTT. The entire variable domain, with the rest obtained from reference TRBV2 and TRBJ1-4, is as follows: EPEVTQTPSHQVTQMGQEVILRCVPISNHLYFYWYRQILGQKVEFLVSFYNNEISEKSEIFDDQFSVERPDGSNFTLKIRSTKLEDSAMYFCASREQLPGGGKLFFGSGTQLSVL.

The chain carries TRBV6-5 and TRBJ2-1; 9 bases are shared with TRBD2. This CDR3 contains 14 residues. Trimming at V came to 5 bases and at J to 5 bases, leaving 4 bases not matched to a gene. Germline lookup yields CDR1 MNHEY and CDR2 SVGAGI. For the CDR3, the DNA is TGTGCCAGCAGTACAAGCGGGAGGCACAATGAGCAGTTCTTC. Encoded protein: CASSTSGRHNEQFF.

The chain uses TRBV5-1 and TRBJ1-5; no definite D call. V lost 0 bases and J 5 bases, leaving 12 bases between the germline ends. This CDR3 is built from 15 residues. CDR1 and CDR2 from the germline V gene are SGHRS and YFSETQ. The CDR3 bases are TGCGCCAGCAGCTTGGCCGGGGATGGGTATCAGCCCCAGCATTTT. The encoded protein is CASSLAGDGYQPQHF.

The chain has TRBV7-9 and TRBJ1-5; 9 bases fit TRBD1. There are 14 residues in the CDR3. CDR1 SEHNR and CDR2 FQNEAQ come from the germline V gene (reference sequence). J gave up 7 bases and V 4 bases, and 5 bases lay outside the gene matches. Written as DNA, the CDR3 is TGTGCCAGCAGCTCGGGACAGGGAAAACAGCCCCAGCATTTT. The encoded protein is CASSSGQGKQPQHF.

The V and J genes are TRBV5-6 and TRBJ1-5; unclear D gene. The CDR3 totals 15 residues. The germline V and J ends were trimmed by 2 bases and 2 bases, with 11 bases remaining between them. Germline CDR1 and CDR2: SGHDT and YYEEEE. The DNA of the CDR3 is TGTGCCAGCAGCTTAGTGGCAGAACGCAATCAGCCCCAGCATTTT. Translated: CASSLVAERNQPQHF.

V gene TRBV6-5 combines with J gene TRBJ1-4; D unresolved. This CDR3 has 13 amino acids. The V and J ends lost 2 bases and 8 bases respectively, with 9 bases between them. Germline V gene lookup returns CDR1 MNHEY and CDR2 SVGAGI. CDR3 region: CASSYRRREKLFF. CDR3 sequence (DNA): TGTGCCAGCAGTTACCGACGGAGGGAAAAACTGTTTTTT.